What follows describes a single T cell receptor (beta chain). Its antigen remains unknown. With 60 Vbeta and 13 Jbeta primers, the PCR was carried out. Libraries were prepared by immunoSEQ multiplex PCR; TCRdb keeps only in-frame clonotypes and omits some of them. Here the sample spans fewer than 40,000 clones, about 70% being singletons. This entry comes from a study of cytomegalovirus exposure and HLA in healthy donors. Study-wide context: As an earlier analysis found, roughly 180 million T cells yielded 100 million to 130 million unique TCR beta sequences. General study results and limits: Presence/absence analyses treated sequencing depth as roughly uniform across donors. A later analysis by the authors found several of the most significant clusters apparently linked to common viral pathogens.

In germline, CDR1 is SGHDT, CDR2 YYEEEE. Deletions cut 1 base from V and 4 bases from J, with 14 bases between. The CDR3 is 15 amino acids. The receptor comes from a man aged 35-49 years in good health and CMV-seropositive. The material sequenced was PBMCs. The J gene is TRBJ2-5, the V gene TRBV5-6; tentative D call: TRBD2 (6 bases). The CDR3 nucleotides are TGTGCCAGCAGCTTGAGGCAGTTGGGGGGAGAGACCCAGTACTTC. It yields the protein CASSLRQLGGETQYF.